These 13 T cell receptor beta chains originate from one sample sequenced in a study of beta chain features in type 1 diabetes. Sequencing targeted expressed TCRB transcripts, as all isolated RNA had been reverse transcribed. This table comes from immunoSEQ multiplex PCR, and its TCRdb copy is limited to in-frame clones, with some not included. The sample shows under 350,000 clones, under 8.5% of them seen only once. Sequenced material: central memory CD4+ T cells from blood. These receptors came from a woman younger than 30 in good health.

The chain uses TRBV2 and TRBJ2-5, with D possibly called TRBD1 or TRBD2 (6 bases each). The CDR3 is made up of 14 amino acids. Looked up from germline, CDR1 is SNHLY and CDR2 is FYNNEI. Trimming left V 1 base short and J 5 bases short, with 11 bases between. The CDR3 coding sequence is TGTGCCAGCAGTGAAGACAGGGCGGGGGAGACCCAGTACTTC. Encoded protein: CASSEDRAGETQYF.

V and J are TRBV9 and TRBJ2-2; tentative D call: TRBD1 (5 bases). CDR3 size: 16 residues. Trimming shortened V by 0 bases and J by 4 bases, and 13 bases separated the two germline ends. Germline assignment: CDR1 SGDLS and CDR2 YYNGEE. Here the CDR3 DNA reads TGTGCCAGCAGCGTAGGGGGCAGGGTGGCCACCGGGGAGCTGTTTTTT. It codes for CASSVGGRVATGELFF.

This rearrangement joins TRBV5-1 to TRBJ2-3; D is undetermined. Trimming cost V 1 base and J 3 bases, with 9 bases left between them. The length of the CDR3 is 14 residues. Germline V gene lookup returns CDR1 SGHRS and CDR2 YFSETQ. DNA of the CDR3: TGCGCCAGCAGCTTGAACTTGGCGACAGATACGCAGTATTTT. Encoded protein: CASSLNLATDTQYF. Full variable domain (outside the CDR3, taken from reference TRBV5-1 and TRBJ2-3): KAGVTQTPRYLIKTRGQQVTLSCSPISGHRSVSWYQQTPGQGLQFLFEYFSETQRNKGNFPGRFSGRQFSNSRSEMNVSTLELGDSALYLCASSLNLATDTQYFGPGTRLTVL.

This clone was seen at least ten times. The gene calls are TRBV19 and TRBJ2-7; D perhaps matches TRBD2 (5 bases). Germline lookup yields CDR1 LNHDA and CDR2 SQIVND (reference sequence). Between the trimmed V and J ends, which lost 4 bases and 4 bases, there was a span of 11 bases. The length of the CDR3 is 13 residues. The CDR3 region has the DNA TGTGCCAGTAGTACCGGGATTCAATACGAGCAGTACTTC. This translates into CASSTGIQYEQYF.

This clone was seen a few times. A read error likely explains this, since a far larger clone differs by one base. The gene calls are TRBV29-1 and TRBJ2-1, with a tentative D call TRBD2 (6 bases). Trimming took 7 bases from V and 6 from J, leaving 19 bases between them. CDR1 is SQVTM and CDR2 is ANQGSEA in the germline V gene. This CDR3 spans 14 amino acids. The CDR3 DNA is TGCAGCGGCGAGGGGTCCGGAGGGCGCAATGAGCAGTTCTTC. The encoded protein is CSGEGSGGRNEQFF.

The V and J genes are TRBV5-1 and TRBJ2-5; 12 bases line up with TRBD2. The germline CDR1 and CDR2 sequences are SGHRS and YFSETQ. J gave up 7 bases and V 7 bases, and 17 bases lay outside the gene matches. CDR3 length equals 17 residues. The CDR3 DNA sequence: TGCGCCAGCTGTACAACTAGCGGGGGGCAGCAAAAAGGGACCCAGTACTTC. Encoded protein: CASCTTSGGQQKGTQYF.

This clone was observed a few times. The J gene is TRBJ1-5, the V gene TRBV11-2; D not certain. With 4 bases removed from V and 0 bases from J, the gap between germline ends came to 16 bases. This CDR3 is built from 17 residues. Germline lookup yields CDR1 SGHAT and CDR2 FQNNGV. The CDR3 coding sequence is TGTGCCAGCAGCTCTACCCACATAACTAATAGCAATCAGCCCCAGCATTTT. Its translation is CASSSTHITNSNQPQHF.

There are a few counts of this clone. In DNA, the CDR3 is TGTGCCAGCAGCCCGGACAGGAGAAGGGAGACCCAGTACTTC. Residues: CASSPDRRRETQYF. The V call is TRBV14, the J call TRBJ2-5, with TRBD1 identical over 7 bases. Germline V gives CDR1 SGHDN, CDR2 FVKESK. The V gene end was trimmed by 4 bases and the J gene end by 5 bases; junction bases not matched to a gene: 7. The CDR3 covers 14 residues.

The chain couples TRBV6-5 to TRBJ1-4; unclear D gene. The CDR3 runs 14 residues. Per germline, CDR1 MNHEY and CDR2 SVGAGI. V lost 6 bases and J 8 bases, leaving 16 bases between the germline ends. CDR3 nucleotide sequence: TGTGCCAGCAGCCCCCCGGACGGATCCGAAAAACTGTTTTTT. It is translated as CASSPPDGSEKLFF.

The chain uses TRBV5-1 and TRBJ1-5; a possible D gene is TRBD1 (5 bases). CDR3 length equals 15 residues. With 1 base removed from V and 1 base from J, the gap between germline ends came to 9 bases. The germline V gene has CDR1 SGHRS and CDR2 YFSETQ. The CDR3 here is CASSLSGGSNQPQHF. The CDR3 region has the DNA TGCGCCAGCAGCTTGAGTGGGGGAAGCAATCAGCCCCAGCATTTT.

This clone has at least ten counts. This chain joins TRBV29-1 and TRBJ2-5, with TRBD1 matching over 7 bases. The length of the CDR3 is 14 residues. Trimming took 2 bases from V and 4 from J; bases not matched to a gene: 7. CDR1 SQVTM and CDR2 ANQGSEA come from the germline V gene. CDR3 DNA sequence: TGCAGCGTTGAACCCTCGACAGGGCCAGAGACCCAGTACTTC. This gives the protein CSVEPSTGPETQYF.

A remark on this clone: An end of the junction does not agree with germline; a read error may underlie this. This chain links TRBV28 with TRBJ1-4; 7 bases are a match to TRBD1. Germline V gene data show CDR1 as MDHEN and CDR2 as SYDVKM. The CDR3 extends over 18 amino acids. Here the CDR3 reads CASSLSWVSRDSHHPTVF. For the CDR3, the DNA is TGTGCCAGCAGTTTATCCTGGGTCTCTCGGGACAGCCATCATCCCACCGTATTT.

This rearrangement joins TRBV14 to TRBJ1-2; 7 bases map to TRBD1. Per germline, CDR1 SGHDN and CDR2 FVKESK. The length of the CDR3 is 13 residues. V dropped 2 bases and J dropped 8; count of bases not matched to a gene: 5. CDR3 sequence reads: CASSQPRQGGYTF. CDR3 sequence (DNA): TGTGCCAGCAGCCAACCTCGACAGGGCGGCTACACCTTC.